The rows below give T cell receptor beta chains drawn from one sample of a study of T cell responses to AZD1222 COVID-19 vaccine. Libraries were prepared by immunoSEQ multiplex PCR; TCRdb keeps only in-frame clonotypes and omits some of them. The table records some 130,000 clones, over 75% of them present only once. Sequences were derived from peripheral blood, sampled 28 days after the second dose of the MenACWY control vaccine. The origin of the receptors is an adult who received the MenACWY meningococcal vaccine as a control. The CDR3 runs from the conserved cysteine through the conserved F or W. D genes are given only for firm matches. Where a row states a size, it is once, few, many or the class of an expanded clone; other rows omit it.

J gene: TRBJ1-5
clone size: NA
D gene: TRBD1
V gene: TRBV2
CDR3 DNA: TGTGCCAGCGCCGGGACAGGGGTAAATCAGCCCCAGCATTTT
CDR3 protein: CASAGTGVNQPQHF

J gene: TRBJ1-4
clone size: NA
D gene: NA
V gene: TRBV3-1/TRBV3-2
CDR3 DNA: TGTGCCAGCAGCCTGGGACATTTCGAAAAACTGTTTTTT
CDR3 protein: CASSLGHFEKLFF

J gene: TRBJ2-2
clone size: NA
D gene: TRBD2
V gene: TRBV5-1
CDR3 DNA: TGCGCCAGCAGCTTGAGCGGGGGGGACACCGGGGAGCTGTTTTTT
CDR3 protein: CASSLSGGDTGELFF

J gene: TRBJ2-1
clone size: NA
D gene: NA
V gene: TRBV29-1
CDR3 DNA: TGCAGCGTTGAAGATGGGAGACGCACCTACAATGAGCAGTTCTTC
CDR3 protein: CSVEDGRRTYNEQFF

J gene: TRBJ1-2
clone size: NA
D gene: NA
V gene: TRBV5-4
CDR3 DNA: TGTGCCAGCAGCTTGGGGGAGTCTGGCTACACCTTC
CDR3 protein: CASSLGESGYTF

J gene: TRBJ1-5
clone size: NA
D gene: NA
V gene: TRBV19
CDR3 DNA: TGTGCCAGTACCTACCCCCCGGAGCCCCAGCATTTT
CDR3 protein: CASTYPPEPQHF

J gene: TRBJ2-5
clone size: NA
D gene: TRBD2
V gene: TRBV3-1/TRBV3-2
CDR3 DNA: TGTGCCAGCAGCCAAGCTCTCAGTAGCGGGGGCTTCGGGACCCAGTACTTC
CDR3 protein: CASSQALSSGGFGTQYF

J gene: TRBJ1-2
clone size: NA
D gene: TRBD1
V gene: TRBV12-3/TRBV12-4
CDR3 DNA: TGTGCCAGCAGGAGGACAGGGTCCTATGGCTACACCTTC
CDR3 protein: CASRRTGSYGYTF

J gene: TRBJ1-4
clone size: NA
D gene: NA
V gene: TRBV29-1
CDR3 DNA: TGCAGCGTTCTACCGACAGGCGCTAATGAAAAACTGTTTTTT
CDR3 protein: CSVLPTGANEKLFF

J gene: TRBJ2-7
clone size: NA
D gene: NA
V gene: TRBV7-2
CDR3 DNA: TGTGCCAGCAGCCGTATGCGAGGAAGCTCCTACGAGCAGTACTTC
CDR3 protein: CASSRMRGSSYEQYF

J gene: TRBJ2-1
clone size: NA
D gene: NA
V gene: TRBV9
CDR3 DNA: TGTGCCAGCAGCGGTCCAGGAGGTGAGCAGTTCTTC
CDR3 protein: CASSGPGGEQFF

J gene: TRBJ1-1
clone size: once
D gene: NA
V gene: TRBV27
CDR3 DNA: TGTGCCAGCAGTTTAGGGGTTATGAACACTGAAGCTTTCTTT
CDR3 protein: CASSLGVMNTEAFF

J gene: TRBJ2-3
clone size: NA
D gene: TRBD2
V gene: TRBV6-5
CDR3 DNA: TGTGCCAGCAAGACTAGCCCACCTAGCACAGATACGCAGTATTTT
CDR3 protein: CASKTSPPSTDTQYF

J gene: TRBJ2-7
clone size: NA
D gene: NA
V gene: TRBV7-8
CDR3 DNA: TGTGCCAGCAGCTTCGGCCAGAACCCCTACGAGCAGTACTTC
CDR3 protein: CASSFGQNPYEQYF

J gene: TRBJ1-2
clone size: NA
D gene: NA
V gene: TRBV5-5
CDR3 DNA: TGTGCCAGCCGGTCGGGGGGGCATGGCTACACCTTC
CDR3 protein: CASRSGGHGYTF

J gene: TRBJ2-1
clone size: few
D gene: TRBD2
V gene: TRBV9
CDR3 DNA: TGTGCCAGCAGCTCAGCGGGGGCCTCCTACAATGAGCAGTTCTTC
CDR3 protein: CASSSAGASYNEQFF

J gene: TRBJ2-1
clone size: NA
D gene: TRBD2
V gene: TRBV20-1
CDR3 DNA: TGCAGTGCTACGTCGACTAGCGGGCAGTTCTTC
CDR3 protein: CSATSTSGQFF

J gene: TRBJ1-5
clone size: NA
D gene: TRBD1
V gene: TRBV28
CDR3 DNA: TGTGCCAGCAGCCTACGGGATCAGAGACAGGGCCGGTTCCACCAGCCCCAGCATTTT
CDR3 protein: CASSLRDQRQGRFHQPQHF

J gene: TRBJ1-1
clone size: NA
D gene: NA
V gene: TRBV18
CDR3 DNA: TGTGCCAGCTCACCGGATAGGCAAACTGAAGCTTTCTTT
CDR3 protein: CASSPDRQTEAFF

J gene: TRBJ2-1
clone size: NA
D gene: NA
V gene: TRBV7-9
CDR3 DNA: TGTGCCAGCAGCATACCGGGGCAGCCCTGGCAGTTCTTC
CDR3 protein: CASSIPGQPWQFF

J gene: TRBJ1-2
clone size: NA
D gene: NA
V gene: TRBV19
CDR3 DNA: TGTGCCAGTAGTCTCCGCGCCGGGTCTAACTATGGCTACACCTTC
CDR3 protein: CASSLRAGSNYGYTF

J gene: TRBJ1-2
clone size: NA
D gene: TRBD1
V gene: TRBV7-8
CDR3 DNA: TGTGCCAGCAGCTTATCGGGACAGGGTACTCCTGGCTACACCTTC
CDR3 protein: CASSLSGQGTPGYTF

J gene: TRBJ1-2
clone size: NA
D gene: TRBD1
V gene: TRBV10-3
CDR3 DNA: TGTGCCATCAGTGAGCCCCGGGACAGGGGCTATGGCTACACCTTC
CDR3 protein: CAISEPRDRGYGYTF

J gene: TRBJ2-1
clone size: NA
D gene: TRBD2
V gene: TRBV19
CDR3 DNA: TGTGCCAGTAGTACCGCTAGCGGGAGTAACTCCTACAATGAGCAGTTCTTC
CDR3 protein: CASSTASGSNSYNEQFF

J gene: TRBJ1-1
clone size: NA
D gene: TRBD1
V gene: TRBV6-4
CDR3 DNA: TGTGCCAGCAGGGGACAGGGGGCCTCCAGCACTGAAGCTTTCTTT
CDR3 protein: CASRGQGASSTEAFF

J gene: TRBJ1-5
clone size: once
D gene: TRBD1
V gene: TRBV5-6
CDR3 DNA: TGTGCCAGCAGCCTGGGGACCGGGACAGGGGGTTGGGGTCAGCCCCAGCATTTT
CDR3 protein: CASSLGTGTGGWGQPQHF

J gene: TRBJ1-4
clone size: NA
D gene: NA
V gene: TRBV29-1
CDR3 DNA: TGCAGCATAAGGACGGGAGAAAAACTGTTTTTT
CDR3 protein: CSIRTGEKLFF

J gene: TRBJ2-7
clone size: NA
D gene: NA
V gene: TRBV19
CDR3 DNA: TGTGCCAGTAGTAGAGACAGGTTACAGCAGTACTTC
CDR3 protein: CASSRDRLQQYF

J gene: TRBJ1-3
clone size: once
D gene: TRBD1
V gene: TRBV2
CDR3 DNA: TGTGCCAGCAGTTTATTGGACAGGGTGATTACTGGAAACACCATATATTTT
CDR3 protein: CASSLLDRVITGNTIYF

J gene: TRBJ1-1
clone size: NA
D gene: NA
V gene: TRBV6-5
CDR3 DNA: TGTGCCAGCAAGCTGCCCGGGGGGCGCGGGACTGAAGCTTTCTTT
CDR3 protein: CASKLPGGRGTEAFF

J gene: TRBJ1-2
clone size: once
D gene: TRBD1
V gene: TRBV24-1
CDR3 DNA: TGTGCCACGAGTACCCCGGGACAGGACTATGGCTACACCTTC
CDR3 protein: CATSTPGQDYGYTF

J gene: TRBJ2-1
clone size: NA
D gene: NA
V gene: TRBV14
CDR3 DNA: TGTGCCAGCAGCCAAGACGGCAGGTCCTACTTATTTGAGCAGTTCTTC
CDR3 protein: CASSQDGRSYLFEQFF

J gene: TRBJ1-1
clone size: NA
D gene: TRBD1
V gene: TRBV20-1
CDR3 DNA: TGCAGTGCTAGTAACAGGGGGCATGAAGCTTTCTTT
CDR3 protein: CSASNRGHEAFF

J gene: TRBJ1-3
clone size: few
D gene: NA
V gene: TRBV29-1
CDR3 DNA: TGCAGCGTAGCCGTGACCCGAGGCACCATATATTTT
CDR3 protein: CSVAVTRGTIYF

J gene: TRBJ2-5
clone size: NA
D gene: NA
V gene: TRBV6-5
CDR3 DNA: TGTGCCAGCAGCATAGGACAGAGGGAGACCCAGTACTTC
CDR3 protein: CASSIGQRETQYF

J gene: TRBJ2-3
clone size: NA
D gene: NA
V gene: TRBV7-9
CDR3 DNA: TGTGCCAGCAGCTCCCGCGGGACAGCTAGCACAGATACGCAGTATTTT
CDR3 protein: CASSSRGTASTDTQYF

J gene: TRBJ2-2
clone size: NA
D gene: TRBD1
V gene: TRBV2
CDR3 DNA: TGTGCCAGCAGTGAAGTCCGGTTGGGCGGGACAGGCCCCGGGGAGCTGTTTTTT
CDR3 protein: CASSEVRLGGTGPGELFF

J gene: TRBJ1-5
clone size: NA
D gene: TRBD1
V gene: TRBV19
CDR3 DNA: TGTGCCAGTAGCTCGACAGGGGTTCAGCCCCAGCATTTT
CDR3 protein: CASSSTGVQPQHF

J gene: TRBJ2-7
clone size: NA
D gene: NA
V gene: TRBV18
CDR3 DNA: TGTGCCAGCTCACCACCTGAGAGGGCAGGGCAGTACTTC
CDR3 protein: CASSPPERAGQYF

J gene: TRBJ2-6
clone size: NA
D gene: NA
V gene: TRBV5-6
CDR3 DNA: TGTGCCAGCAGCAAAACCACAGGGCCCGGGGCCAACGTCCTGACTTTC
CDR3 protein: CASSKTTGPGANVLTF

J gene: TRBJ1-1
clone size: NA
D gene: TRBD1
V gene: TRBV5-6
CDR3 DNA: TGTGCCAGCAGCGGATTACAGGGACAGCCACACACTGAAGCTTTCTTT
CDR3 protein: CASSGLQGQPHTEAFF

J gene: TRBJ1-1
clone size: NA
D gene: NA
V gene: TRBV3-1/TRBV3-2
CDR3 DNA: TGTGCCAGCAGCCAAAGACGAGGACAGAACACTGAAGCTTTCTTT
CDR3 protein: CASSQRRGQNTEAFF

J gene: TRBJ1-1
clone size: NA
D gene: NA
V gene: TRBV11-2
CDR3 DNA: TGTGCCAGCAGCTTAGAGGAGGGAACTGAAGCTTTCTTT
CDR3 protein: CASSLEEGTEAFF

J gene: TRBJ1-6
clone size: NA
D gene: TRBD1
V gene: TRBV25-1
CDR3 DNA: TGTGCCAGCAGTGGGGGACAGAGCCCTGCACCCCTCCACTTT
CDR3 protein: CASSGGQSPAPLHF

J gene: TRBJ1-5
clone size: NA
D gene: NA
V gene: TRBV11-2
CDR3 DNA: TGTGCCAGCAGCTTATCCGGCGGCAATCAGCCCCAGCATTTT
CDR3 protein: CASSLSGGNQPQHF

J gene: TRBJ1-2
clone size: NA
D gene: NA
V gene: TRBV28
CDR3 DNA: TGTGCCAGCGCCTCGACAGGCAGTGGCTACACCTTC
CDR3 protein: CASASTGSGYTF

J gene: TRBJ1-1
clone size: NA
D gene: TRBD1
V gene: TRBV12-5
CDR3 DNA: TGTGCTAGTGCCTTTGCTTCAGGGGGGCGTGGGACTGAAGCTTTCTTT
CDR3 protein: CASAFASGGRGTEAFF

J gene: TRBJ1-3
clone size: NA
D gene: TRBD1
V gene: TRBV10-2
CDR3 DNA: TGCGCCAGCAGCCCGACAGGGGGCCTCTCTGGAAACACCATATATTTT
CDR3 protein: CASSPTGGLSGNTIYF

J gene: TRBJ2-7
clone size: NA
D gene: NA
V gene: TRBV27
CDR3 DNA: TGTGCCAGCAGTTTTCAGGGGTTAAGCTCCTACGAGCAGTACTTC
CDR3 protein: CASSFQGLSSYEQYF